Presented here are 25 T cell receptor beta chains from one specimen sequenced in a study of TIL therapy for anti-PD-1-resistant metastatic lung cancer. The libraries were made with immunoSEQ v3. Method: immunoSEQ multiplex PCR; TCRdb's copy keeps in-frame clones and lacks some. The table records around 100,000 clones, 55% to 75% of them present only once. Time point given: pre-treatment sample, taken before nivolumab and TIL therapy. Pleural nodules or supraclavicular lymph nodes made up most of the excised metastases sampled. Sequences were derived from tumor tissue, sampled at baseline. These TCRs come from a person aged 25 to 85 with non-small cell lung cancer.

DNA of the CDR3: TGTGCCAGCAGCCAAAGCTCGGCGGGAGGTTGGGGCAATGAGCAGTTCTTC. Its translation: CASSQSSAGGWGNEQFF. This rearrangement joins TRBV3-1 (or the pseudogene TRBV3-2) to TRBJ2-1, with 8 positions matching TRBD2. V shed 2 bases and J 6 bases; nucleotides not matched to a gene: 12. Germline values: CDR1 LGHDT, CDR2 YNNKEL (reference sequence). The CDR3 totals 17 residues.

The gene calls are TRBV7-2 and TRBJ2-1; the match to TRBD2 covers 7 bases. The CDR3 spans 13 residues. Unmatched junction bases numbered 11, after V lost 5 bases and J lost 13 bases. Per the germline V gene, CDR1 is SGHTA and CDR2 is FQGNSA. CDR3 in amino acids: CASSPGGGVLQFF. The CDR3 DNA sequence: TGTGCCAGCAGCCCGGGAGGTGGGGTCCTTCAGTTCTTC.

This clone has just a few counts. J is TRBJ1-4 and V is TRBV30; D call uncertain. CDR3 size: 15 residues. Germline values: CDR1 GTSNPN, CDR2 SVGIG (reference sequence). V was pared by 2 bases and J by 2 bases, with 12 bases between. The CDR3 here is CAWSRPGRTNEKLFF. CDR3 DNA: TGTGCCTGGAGTCGGCCCGGGAGGACTAATGAAAAACTGTTTTTT.

Of note for this clone: This specimen includes other DNA sequences encoding the same CDR3. The genes are TRBV7-9 and TRBJ2-2; tentative D call: TRBD2 (5 bases). CDR3 length: 14 amino acids. Germline loops: CDR1 SEHNR, CDR2 FQNEAQ (reference sequence). V lost 0 bases, J lost 4 bases, and 6 bases lay in between. The CDR3 spells CASSLAGATGELFF. The CDR3 DNA reads as TGTGCCAGCAGCTTAGCGGGAGCCACCGGGGAGCTGTTTTTT.

This clone has only a few counts. The rearrangement uses TRBV3-1 (or the pseudogene TRBV3-2) and TRBJ2-7; 7 positions match TRBD2. With 4 bases clipped from V and 6 bases from J, the junction kept 12 bases outside the gene matches. The germline V gene encodes CDR1 LGHDT and CDR2 YNNKEL (reference sequence). The CDR3 has 15 amino acids. DNA for the CDR3: TGTGCCAGCAGCCCCCTGGCAGTAGGCGGGAGCGAGCAGTACTTC. Translating gives CASSPLAVGGSEQYF.

In its sample, this clone was seen a few times. The V and J genes are TRBV24-1 and TRBJ2-3, with no clear D. Trimming cost V 6 bases and J 0 bases, with 6 bases left between them. Germline values: CDR1 KGHDR, CDR2 SFDVKD. The CDR3 length is 13 residues. The CDR3 DNA reads TGTGCCACCAGTAAACCCAGCACAGATACGCAGTATTTT. Translation: CATSKPSTDTQYF.

The J gene is TRBJ1-5, the V gene TRBV30; 8 bases align to TRBD1. Germline loops: CDR1 GTSNPN, CDR2 SVGIG (reference sequence). Trimming at V came to 7 bases and at J to 0 bases, leaving 11 bases not matched to a gene. The CDR3 consists of 16 residues. In DNA, the CDR3 is TGTGCCTACACCACAGGGGGGGGTTATAGCAATCAGCCCCAGCATTTT. As protein: CAYTTGGGYSNQPQHF.

This CDR3 is CASSRGGTGNEKLFF. DNA for the CDR3: TGTGCCAGCAGCCGTGGGGGGACGGGCAATGAAAAACTGTTTTTT. The V and J genes are TRBV7-8 and TRBJ1-4, with a possible D match to TRBD1 (5 bases). The germline gives CDR1 SGHVS, CDR2 FQNEAQ. This CDR3 has 15 residues. Between the trimmed V and J ends, which lost 5 bases and 5 bases, there was a span of 15 bases.

The chain combines TRBV9 with TRBJ2-7; possible D gene TRBD2, 5 bases. Trimming pared 3 bases from V and 2 bases from J, leaving 15 bases between. The germline gives CDR1 SGDLS, CDR2 YYNGEE. The CDR3 covers 15 residues. CDR3 protein: CASSERGADTYEQYF. The CDR3 DNA follows: TGTGCCAGCAGCGAACGGGGAGCCGACACCTACGAGCAGTACTTC. The full variable domain, with the rest looked up from reference TRBV9 and TRBJ2-7, is DSGVTQTPKHLITATGQRVTLRCSPRSGDLSVYWYQQSLDQGLQFLIQYYNGEERAKGNILERFSAQQFPDLHSELNLSSLELGDSALYFCASSERGADTYEQYFGPGTRLTVT.

This clone was counted ten times or more. The rearrangement uses TRBV19 and TRBJ1-5; D is undetermined. V was shortened by 5 bases and J by 6 bases, with 8 bases between the two germline ends. From germline, CDR1 is LNHDA and CDR2 SQIVND (reference sequence). This CDR3 is 12 amino acids long. CDR3 amino acids: CASSPPSQPQHF. The CDR3 DNA reads TGTGCCAGTAGTCCGCCAAGTCAGCCCCAGCATTTT.

Of note for this clone: Other DNA variants within this sample encode the same CDR3. The V call is TRBV13, the J call TRBJ2-5, with 16 nucleotides matching TRBD2. The CDR3 is made up of 16 amino acids. Looked up from germline, CDR1 is PRHDT and CDR2 is FYEKMQ (reference sequence). Unmatched junction bases numbered 0, after V lost 3 bases and J lost 2 bases. In nucleotides, the CDR3 is TGTGCCAGCAGCTTGGGACTAGCGGGGGGGCAAGAGACCCAGTACTTC. Protein: CASSLGLAGGQETQYF.

This clone was detected ten times or more. V and J are TRBV5-1 and TRBJ2-7; D is undetermined. The ends were cut back, 0 bases at V and 4 bases at J, with 14 bases in the middle. Germline-derived CDR1 and CDR2 are SGHRS and YFSETQ. The CDR3 loop spans 15 amino acids. CDR3 loop: CASSLAATPEYEQYF. The CDR3 nucleotides read TGCGCCAGCAGCTTGGCTGCGACACCAGAATACGAGCAGTACTTC.

V and J are TRBV7-8 and TRBJ2-3; D is unresolved. CDR3 length: 16 residues. V shed 3 bases and J shed 4 bases, with 17 bases lying between them. Germline V CDR1 and CDR2: SGHVS, FQNEAQ. The chain's CDR3 is CASSFPGWGEADTQYF. DNA for the CDR3: TGTGCCAGCAGCTTTCCTGGTTGGGGTGAGGCAGATACGCAGTATTTT.

The V call is TRBV9, the J call TRBJ2-6; D may be TRBD2 (5 bases). The CDR3 has 15 amino acids. Per germline, CDR1 SGDLS and CDR2 YYNGEE. The V end was cut by 2 bases, the J end by 1 base, with 7 bases between. CDR3 DNA: TGTGCCAGCAGCGTGACGGGATCTGGGGCCAACGTCCTGACTTTC. This gives the protein CASSVTGSGANVLTF.

The chain has TRBV29-1 and TRBJ2-6; D unclear. The V end was cut by 4 bases, the J end by 2 bases, with 6 bases between. Per the germline V gene, CDR1 is SQVTM and CDR2 is ANQGSEA. The CDR3 runs 13 residues. CDR3 sequence: CSVGEAGANVLTF. As DNA, the CDR3 is TGCAGCGTTGGGGAAGCTGGGGCCAACGTCCTGACTTTC.

This sequence joins TRBV7-9 and TRBJ2-3; D call uncertain. The CDR3 contains 15 residues. Trimming took off 2 bases at V and 5 bases at J, with 14 bases between the two ends. Germline values: CDR1 SEHNR, CDR2 FQNEAQ (reference sequence). CDR3 coding DNA: TGTGCCAGCAGCTTACGGTTTCCAGAACGAGATACGCAGTATTTT. This gives the protein CASSLRFPERDTQYF. The variable domain in full, with the rest retrieved from reference TRBV7-9 and TRBJ2-3, is DTGVSQNPRHKITKRGQNVTFRCDPISEHNRLYWYRQTLGQGPEFLTYFQNEAQLEKSRLLSDRFSAERPKGSFSTLEIQRTEQGDSAMYLCASSLRFPERDTQYFGPGTRLTVL.

The rearrangement joins TRBV2 to TRBJ1-1; no clear D gene. This CDR3 has 15 residues. Germline CDR1 and CDR2: SNHLY and FYNNEI. V lost 2 bases and J lost 1, with 11 bases in between. The CDR3 loop is CASSEIGRGNTEAFF. Here the CDR3 DNA reads TGTGCCAGCAGTGAAATTGGCAGAGGGAACACTGAAGCTTTCTTT.

The chain employs TRBV6-5 and TRBJ2-7; D is perhaps TRBD1 (6 bases). This CDR3 is built from 14 residues. Trimming took 5 bases from V and 2 from J, leaving 13 bases between them. CDR1 MNHEY and CDR2 SVGAGI come from the germline V gene. The CDR3, as DNA: TGTGCCAGCAGTACAGGGACGGTGGCCTACGAGCAGTACTTC. It translates to CASSTGTVAYEQYF.

At least ten counts were recorded for this clone. This sequence joins TRBV28 and TRBJ1-1, with D perhaps TRBD1 (6 bases). Germline V gene lookup returns CDR1 MDHEN and CDR2 SYDVKM. CDR3 length: 15 amino acids. V was trimmed by 5 bases and J by 4 bases, leaving 17 bases between them. For the CDR3, the DNA is TGTGCCAGCAGTCTCAGACAGGCCGAGCTCACTGAAGCTTTCTTT. Translation gives CASSLRQAELTEAFF. The entire variable domain, with the rest obtained from reference TRBV28 and TRBJ1-1, is as follows: DVKVTQSSRYLVKRTGEKVFLECVQDMDHENMFWYRQDPGLGLRLIYFSYDVKMKEKGDIPEGYSVSREKKERFSLILESASTNQTSMYLCASSLRQAELTEAFFGQGTRLTVV.

This clone was seen many times. The CDR3 bases are TGTGCCAGCAGCTTCTGGTCAAGGACAGGGGGCGAGCAGTACTTC. The encoded protein is CASSFWSRTGGEQYF. This chain joins TRBV7-9 and TRBJ2-7; TRBD1 aligns across 10 bases. After removal of 3 bases from V and 6 bases from J, the junction contained 8 bases not matched to a gene. The CDR3 has 15 amino acids. Germline values: CDR1 SEHNR, CDR2 FQNEAQ (reference sequence).

V gene TRBV2 combines with J gene TRBJ2-7, with TRBD1 matching over 9 bases. Germline V gene lookup returns CDR1 SNHLY and CDR2 FYNNEI. CDR3 length: 16 residues. V lost 5 bases to trimming and J lost 4 bases; unmatched junction nucleotides: 12. The CDR3 nucleotides read TGTGCCAGCAGTAAACAAACCGGGACAGGGTTGTACGAGCAGTACTTC. Its translation: CASSKQTGTGLYEQYF. Full variable domain (missing parts from reference TRBV2 and TRBJ2-7): EPEVTQTPSHQVTQMGQEVILRCVPISNHLYFYWYRQILGQKVEFLVSFYNNEISEKSEIFDDQFSVERPDGSNFTLKIRSTKLEDSAMYFCASSKQTGTGLYEQYFGPGTRLTVT.

The J gene is TRBJ2-1, the V gene TRBV24-1; D possibly uses TRBD1 or TRBD2 (6 bases each). Germline CDR1 KGHDR, CDR2 SFDVKD. The CDR3 has 13 residues. The V end was cut by 0 bases, the J end by 8 bases, with 7 bases between. The CDR3 DNA follows: TGTGCCACCAGTGATTTGCGGGGGCATGAGCAGTTCTTC. Its translation: CATSDLRGHEQFF.

The chain employs TRBV6-5 and TRBJ2-3; weak D call: TRBD2 (6 bases). V was clipped by 2 bases and J by 6 bases, with 15 bases between them. The CDR3 totals 15 residues. Germline CDR1 reads MNHEY; CDR2 reads SVGAGI. For the CDR3, the DNA is TGTGCCAGCAGTTACGAAGCGGGTCACTGGGATACGCAGTATTTT. This sequence encodes CASSYEAGHWDTQYF.

V and J are TRBV30 and TRBJ2-2; TRBD2 matches 13 bases. CDR1 GTSNPN and CDR2 SVGIG come from the germline V gene (reference sequence). V lost 4 bases, J lost 5 bases, and 10 bases stayed unmatched. The CDR3 covers 17 residues. In DNA, the CDR3 is TGTGCCTGGACGTTAGGGGGGACTAGCGGGACGACCGGGGAGCTGTTTTTT. This gives the protein CAWTLGGTSGTTGELFF.

This clone has at least ten counts. The rearrangement joins TRBV27 to TRBJ2-1, with D possibly matching TRBD2 (7 bases). Germline CDR1 is MNHEY and CDR2 is SMNVEV (reference sequence). The V gene lost 4 bases and the J gene lost 10 bases, with 17 bases spanning the gap. The CDR3 is 14 amino acids. CDR3 loop: CASSSPGGSSEQFF. In DNA, the CDR3 is TGTGCCAGCAGTTCACCGGGGGGCTCAAGCGAGCAGTTCTTC.